A selection of T cell receptor beta chains follows, all from one sample in a study of cytomegalovirus exposure and HLA in healthy donors. The method was immunoSEQ multiplex PCR; TCRdb's version includes in-frame clones alone and lacks a portion of them. This sample has some 130,000 clones, with 70% to 80% found just once. The sequencing sample was made of PBMCs. These receptors all stem from a man younger than 40 in good health and CMV-seronegative. Each CDR3 is given with its conserved first and last residue. The order of the fields is CDR3 length, V gene, D gene, clone size, J gene, CDR3 DNA, CDR3 protein. D genes are given only for firm matches. Clone sizes are given selectively: once, few, many, or a class where the clone is expanded.

14,TRBV29-1,NA,NA,TRBJ2-7,TGCAGCGTTGTAAGTGGTACGGTAATCTACGAGCAGTACTTC,CSVVSGTVIYEQYF
14,TRBV28,TRBD2,NA,TRBJ2-7,TGTGCCAGCAGGGCAGCGGGGGCCTCCTACGAGCAGTACTTC,CASRAAGASYEQYF
13,TRBV18,NA,once,TRBJ1-2,TGTGCCAGCTCGCCTACAGCAGACTATGGCTACACCTTC,CASSPTADYGYTF
14,TRBV19,TRBD2,NA,TRBJ2-4,TGTGCCAGTACGAGGGGAGGGACCAAAAACATTCAGTACTTC,CASTRGGTKNIQYF
16,TRBV5-4,TRBD1,NA,TRBJ2-1,TGTGCCAGCAGCCATGCTTACAGGGGACAAAACAATGAGCAGTTCTTC,CASSHAYRGQNNEQFF
14,TRBV5-1,TRBD1,NA,TRBJ2-5,TGCGCCAGCAGCTGGGGGACAGGGGAGGAGACCCAGTACTTC,CASSWGTGEETQYF
15,TRBV7-9,NA,NA,TRBJ2-1,TGTGCCAGCAGCCCCCCTAGCTCAATCTTCAATGAGCAGTTCTTC,CASSPPSSIFNEQFF
15,TRBV7-6,NA,NA,TRBJ2-5,TGTGCCAGCAGCTTATGGGTGATGGGGGGAGAGACCCAGTACTTC,CASSLWVMGGETQYF
13,TRBV5-1,TRBD1,NA,TRBJ2-3,TGCGCCAGCGCCCAGGGGGTGACAGATACGCAGTATTTT,CASAQGVTDTQYF
15,TRBV5-4,TRBD2,few,TRBJ2-2,TGTGCCAGCAGCTTGGTCGACCGGGAGGACGGGGAGCTGTTTTTT,CASSLVDREDGELFF
15,TRBV19,TRBD2,NA,TRBJ2-1,TGTGCCAGCGGCGCGTTAGCGGGAACCTACAATGAGCAGTTCTTC,CASGALAGTYNEQFF
17,TRBV27,TRBD1,NA,TRBJ2-5,TGTGCCAGCAGTGACTCCGGGACAGGGGTGAGGAGAGAGACCCAGTACTTC,CASSDSGTGVRRETQYF
14,TRBV6-5,NA,NA,TRBJ1-2,TGTGCCAGCAAAATCCCTTTGAGTAACTATGGCTACACCTTC,CASKIPLSNYGYTF
14,TRBV2,TRBD1,NA,TRBJ1-5,TGTGCCAGCAGTCGGACAGGGGAAGATCAGCCCCAGCATTTT,CASSRTGEDQPQHF
15,TRBV7-9,TRBD1,NA,TRBJ2-4,TGTGCCAGCAGCTCCGCCCCGGGACAGGGCGTTATTCAGTACTTC,CASSSAPGQGVIQYF
13,TRBV10-2,NA,NA,TRBJ1-4,TGCGCCAGCAGGGGAGGGGTCAATGAAAAACTGTTTTTT,CASRGGVNEKLFF
14,TRBV28,TRBD1,NA,TRBJ1-3,TGTGCCAGCAGTTGGGACAGGGCCGGAAACACCATATATTTT,CASSWDRAGNTIYF
13,TRBV9,NA,NA,TRBJ2-5,TGTGCCAGCAGCGTAGTAGAACGGGGGGCCACCTACTTC,CASSVVERGATYF
14,TRBV6-1,NA,NA,TRBJ2-7,TGTGCCAGCAGTTTAAGCACAGGGTACTACGAGCAGTACTTC,CASSLSTGYYEQYF
14,TRBV30,TRBD1,NA,TRBJ2-7,TGTGCCCTGGACCTTTGGACAGGGTCCTACGAGCAGTACTTC,CALDLWTGSYEQYF
14,TRBV7-2,TRBD2,NA,TRBJ2-1,TGTGCCAGCAGCTTTCTAGCGGGGTACAATGAGCAGTTCTTC,CASSFLAGYNEQFF
16,TRBV19,NA,NA,TRBJ2-2,TGTGCCAGTAGTTTCGGTAGATCATCCAACACCGGGGAGCTGTTTTTT,CASSFGRSSNTGELFF
15,TRBV6-1,TRBD2,NA,TRBJ2-1,TGTGCCAGCATGGACGGCGGGACTACCTACAATGAGCAGTTCTTC,CASMDGGTTYNEQFF
14,TRBV7-2,TRBD1,NA,TRBJ2-7,TGTGCCAGCAGCTCGGGACAGGGGGCCAGCGAGCAGTACTTC,CASSSGQGASEQYF
17,TRBV27,TRBD1,NA,TRBJ2-7,TGTGCCAGCAGTTCCTACCTTGTGGGACAGTCAACCTACGAGCAGTACTTC,CASSSYLVGQSTYEQYF
12,TRBV7-2,NA,NA,TRBJ2-1,TGTGCCAGCAGCTTCGACAGTCTAGAGCAGTTCTTC,CASSFDSLEQFF
15,TRBV11-2,TRBD1,NA,TRBJ2-3,TGTGCCAGCAGCTTAACCGGGACAGGGGGCGGGATAGGATATTTT,CASSLTGTGGGIGYF
17,TRBV11-2,TRBD2,once,TRBJ2-1,TGTGCCAGCAGCTTAGTGGGTAGCGGGGGGGGTTACAATGAGCAGTTCTTC,CASSLVGSGGGYNEQFF
14,TRBV7-2,NA,NA,TRBJ2-1,TGTGCCAGCAGTTCCTGGGGCTCGTACAATGAGCAGTTCTTC,CASSSWGSYNEQFF
13,TRBV6-5,NA,NA,TRBJ2-5,TGTGCCAGCAGTTATTCAGGGTTCCCGACCCAGTACTTC,CASSYSGFPTQYF
16,TRBV28,TRBD1,NA,TRBJ2-7,TGTGCCAGCAGTTCACCTCTAGGACAGGCCACCTACGAGCAGTACTTC,CASSSPLGQATYEQYF
12,TRBV11-2,NA,NA,TRBJ2-7,TGTGCCAGCAGCTCGCGGGCTCGGGAGCAGTACTTC,CASSSRAREQYF
15,TRBV7-9,NA,few,TRBJ1-1,TGTGCCAGCAGCCCACGGGGGGCAACGAACACTGAAGCTTTCTTT,CASSPRGATNTEAFF
16,TRBV5-4,TRBD2,NA,TRBJ2-1,TGTGCCAGCAGCCCCGGACTAGCACAAACTAGTGGAGAGCAGTTCTTC,CASSPGLAQTSGEQFF
15,TRBV7-9,TRBD1,few,TRBJ1-1,TGTGCCAGCAGCTCACTGGGACAGTTGAACACTGAAGCTTTCTTT,CASSSLGQLNTEAFF
13,TRBV6-5,NA,once,TRBJ1-1,TGTGCCAGCAGTCTTCGGGGTAACACTGAAGCTTTCTTT,CASSLRGNTEAFF
16,TRBV18,NA,NA,TRBJ1-1,TGTGCCAGCTCACCATATCAATCGGACGGGCGAGGGGAAGCTTTCTTT,CASSPYQSDGRGEAFF
13,TRBV11-1,NA,NA,TRBJ1-5,TGTGCCAGCAGCTTAGACAGGGATCAGCCCCAGCATTTT,CASSLDRDQPQHF
14,TRBV4-1,NA,NA,TRBJ2-7,TGCGCCAGCAGCCTGGCGGGAAACCCCCACGAGCAGTACTTC,CASSLAGNPHEQYF
14,TRBV7-2,TRBD1,NA,TRBJ1-1,TGTGCCAGCAGCCCAGGACAGGGACGGACTGAAGCTTTCTTT,CASSPGQGRTEAFF
17,TRBV4-3,TRBD1,NA,TRBJ2-6,TGCGCCTCACATCAACAGGGGGCGGCGTCTGGGGCCAACGTCCTGACTTTC,CASHQQGAASGANVLTF
15,TRBV27,NA,once,TRBJ2-4,TGTGCCAGCAGTTTACCCAGTTTAGGGGGAAACATTCAGTACTTC,CASSLPSLGGNIQYF
12,TRBV28,NA,NA,TRBJ1-2,TGTGCCAGCAGTGGTAGTTATAGTGGCTACACCTTC,CASSGSYSGYTF
13,TRBV28,NA,NA,TRBJ2-7,TGTGCCAGCGGACAGCCCGGGATCTACGAGCAGTACTTC,CASGQPGIYEQYF
16,TRBV28,NA,NA,TRBJ2-7,TGTGCCAGCAGTTGGAATGGCAGGGGCTCGCCCTACGAGCAGTACTTC,CASSWNGRGSPYEQYF
14,TRBV10-3,TRBD1,NA,TRBJ2-7,TGTGCCATCAGGCCCGGGACAGGGGGCAGCGAGCAGTACTTC,CAIRPGTGGSEQYF